Each of the 25 T cell receptor delta chains below was sequenced from the same sample in a study of Vδ1+ human thymocytes. RNA was extracted from the cells and then reverse transcribed. Multiplex PCR used pooled V-gene forward primers and a constant-region reverse primer to amplify CDR3s. TCRdb re-identified clones in the multiplex PCR reads via CATT. The data contain around 60,000 delta-chain clones, roughly 16% of them singletons. Their antigen targets remain unknown. Regarding the study as a whole: Thymic TRG and TRD repertoires appeared highly polyclonal, with Gaussian CDR3 length distributions.

Sequences were obtained from Vdelta1+ gamma-delta thymocytes from the thymus. Stated subset: FACS-sorted CD3+ TCRalphabeta- TCRVdelta1+ TCRVdelta2- thymocytes. These TCRs come from a girl less than two years old who had congenital heart surgery.

The V call is TRDV1, the J call TRDJ1, with 11 bases aligning to TRDD3. After removal of 4 bases from V and 2 bases from J, the junction contained 21 bases not matched to a gene. The CDR3 runs to 21 residues. Germline V lookup: CDR1 TSWWSYY, CDR2 QGS. CDR3 sequence reads: CALGAQLPYWGIRGWTDKLIF. CDR3 sequence (DNA): TGTGCTCTTGGGGCCCAACTCCCCTACTGGGGGATAAGGGGGTGGACCGATAAACTCATCTTT.

This clone was found a few times. The rearrangement uses TRDV1 and TRDJ1; tentatively, D is TRDD2 (5 bases). The germline gives CDR1 TSWWSYY, CDR2 QGS. The ends were cut back, 1 base at V and 0 bases at J, with 30 bases in the middle. The CDR3 runs 22 residues. The CDR3 spells CALGEQYLRGTLSSPHTDKLIF. For the CDR3, the DNA is TGTGCTCTTGGGGAACAGTACCTACGCGGTACTCTGTCCTCCCCACACACCGATAAACTCATCTTT.

This clone was observed a few times. The V call is TRDV1, the J call TRDJ1; 9 bases match TRDD3. The CDR3 is made up of 19 amino acids. Unmatched junction bases numbered 15, after V lost 4 bases and J lost 0 bases. The germline CDR1 and CDR2 sequences are TSWWSYY and QGS. CDR3 amino acids: CALGVPFLTGGKYTDKLIF. The CDR3 DNA sequence: TGTGCTCTTGGGGTACCCTTCCTTACTGGGGGAAAGTACACCGATAAACTCATCTTT.

A remark on this clone: A read error may account for a junction end that differs from germline. J is TRDJ1 and V is TRDV1; D is ambiguous. The CDR3 runs 19 residues. CDR1 is TSWWSYY and CDR2 is QGS in the germline V gene. The CDR3 DNA follows: TGTGCTCTTGGGGAACTGTTGAGGCGTACTATCCCCGACACCAATAAACTCATCTTT. Its translation is CALGELLRRTIPDTNKLIF.

This chain links TRDV1 with TRDJ1; D not resolved. The V gene lost 0 bases and the J gene lost 0 bases, with 17 bases spanning the gap. Germline V gene data show CDR1 as TSWWSYY and CDR2 as QGS. The CDR3 runs to 18 residues. This chain's CDR3 is CALGELIVGRKYTDKLIF. For the CDR3, the DNA is TGTGCTCTTGGGGAACTCATCGTTGGACGGAAGTACACCGATAAACTCATCTTT.

The V gene is TRDV1, the J gene TRDJ1; 7 bases are a match to TRDD3. V gave up 1 base and J gave up 0 bases; unmatched junction bases: 29. The CDR3 runs to 24 residues. Germline lookup yields CDR1 TSWWSYY and CDR2 QGS. The CDR3 loop is CALGERGLFPLRDTGRTYTDKLIF. CDR3 bases: TGTGCTCTTGGGGAACGGGGGCTTTTTCCTCTACGGGATACTGGCCGCACGTACACCGATAAACTCATCTTT.

J is TRDJ1 and V is TRDV1, with 7 bases matching TRDD3. The CDR3 is made up of 22 amino acids. CDR1 and CDR2 (germline): TSWWSYY, QGS. Germline trimming cut 2 bases from V and 1 base from J; bases unmatched to any gene: 25. The CDR3 DNA sequence: TGTGCTCTTGGGGAAGCACCCTTCTCTTCTGGGGGGACCGCCGTTCCCACCGATAAACTCATCTTT. Protein sequence: CALGEAPFSSGGTAVPTDKLIF.

As concerns this clone: The sample holds other DNA sequences that translate to the same CDR3. The J gene is TRDJ1, the V gene TRDV1; D possibly corresponds to TRDD2 (5 bases). CDR1 is TSWWSYY, CDR2 QGS, per germline. This CDR3 contains 17 residues. The V and J ends lost 1 base and 0 bases respectively, with 15 bases between them. Here the CDR3 DNA reads TGTGCTCTTGGGGAACGTAGACCCCTACCGTACACCGATAAACTCATCTTT. This encodes CALGERRPLPYTDKLIF.

The chain is built from TRDV1 and TRDJ1; no reliable D call. The germline V and J ends were trimmed by 0 bases and 0 bases, with 14 bases remaining between them. Germline CDR1 is TSWWSYY and CDR2 is QGS. The CDR3 sequence is 17 residues long. In nucleotides, the CDR3 is TGTGCTCTTGGGGAACTACAGGACGGGTTGTACACCGATAAACTCATCTTT. It specifies CALGELQDGLYTDKLIF.

The table lists this clone with a few counts. This chain links TRDV1 with TRDJ1, with 7 bases lining up with TRDD3. Germline values: CDR1 TSWWSYY, CDR2 QGS. This CDR3 spans 20 amino acids. J was trimmed by 4 bases and V by 0 bases; bases with no gene match: 20. The CDR3 spells CALGELIIEVGGMDDDKLIF. CDR3 DNA sequence: TGTGCTCTTGGGGAACTCATAATAGAGGTCGGGGGGATGGACGACGATAAACTCATCTTT.

The chain uses TRDV1 and TRDJ1; possibly TRDD2 for D (5 bases). Germline CDR1 and CDR2: TSWWSYY and QGS. This CDR3 contains 23 residues. V was trimmed by 1 base and J by 1 base, leaving 34 bases between them. The CDR3 DNA reads TGTGCTCTTGGGGAACGGCCTACGAGAGGCTGGCATCTCCCTGTCGACCTCACCGATAAACTCATCTTT. Translated: CALGERPTRGWHLPVDLTDKLIF.

Only a few counts were recorded for this clone. J is TRDJ1 and V is TRDV1, with unresolved D. The CDR3 is 18 residues long. The V gene's germline CDR1 is TSWWSYY and CDR2 QGS. V lost 3 bases, J lost 0 bases, and 20 bases lay in between. The CDR3 region has the DNA TGTGCTCTTGGGGAGCCAACCTTATCCCGTGGGTACACCGATAAACTCATCTTT. Translated: CALGEPTLSRGYTDKLIF.

The chain recombines TRDV2 with TRDJ1; 10 nucleotides line up with TRDD3. V lost 3 bases to trimming and J lost 0 bases; unmatched junction nucleotides: 30. The CDR3 is 24 residues long. Germline CDR1 and CDR2: GEAIGNYY and EKD. The CDR3 loop is CACDSTSFFLRILLGDPHTDKLIF. The CDR3 nucleotides are TGTGCCTGTGACTCAACGTCCTTTTTCCTGAGAATCTTACTGGGGGATCCACACACCGATAAACTCATCTTT.

Concerning this clone itself: One junction end does not reproduce the germline sequence, and a read error may be involved. The chain joins TRAV29/DV5 to TRDJ1, with a possible D match to TRDD3 (6 bases). The CDR3 spans 14 residues. The germline CDR1 and CDR2 sequences are NSMFDY and ISSIKDK. CDR3 DNA sequence: TGTGCAACAAGCGTGAGATACGGGGCTTGGAAGGTCATCTTT. Its translation: CATSVRYGAWKVIF. The complete variable domain, with remaining parts taken from reference TRAV29/DV5 and TRDJ1, reads DQQVKQNSPSLSVQEGRISILNCDYTNSMFDYFLWYKKYPAEGPTFLISISSIKDKNEDGRFTVFLNKSAKHLSLHIVPSQPGDSAVYFCATSVRYGAWKVIFGKGTRVTVEP.

The gene calls are TRDV1 and TRDJ1, with 8 bases identical to TRDD3. The CDR3 has 18 residues. V trimming: 2 bases; J trimming: 0 bases; junction bases outside the gene matches: 11. Per germline, CDR1 TSWWSYY and CDR2 QGS. As DNA, the CDR3 is TGTGCTCTTGGGGAAGGGGTCGACTGGGGGCCACACACCGATAAACTCATCTTT. This gives the protein CALGEGVDWGPHTDKLIF.

The V gene is TRDV1, the J gene TRDJ1; 7 positions match TRDD2. CDR1 is TSWWSYY and CDR2 is QGS in the germline V gene. With V trimmed by 1 base and J by 8 bases, 13 bases remained unmatched. CDR3 length: 16 amino acids. In DNA form, the CDR3 reads TGTGCTCTTGGGGAACCCCGCCTTCCTCGAGGCCTAAAACTCATCTTT. This codes for CALGEPRLPRGLKLIF.

This chain links TRDV1 with TRDJ1; D perhaps matches TRDD3 (5 bases). CDR1 is TSWWSYY, CDR2 QGS, per germline. This CDR3 has 17 amino acids. Trimming removed 4 bases at V and 0 bases at J, with 18 bases between. The CDR3 region is CALGGPGWGPYTDKLIF. The CDR3 DNA reads TGTGCTCTTGGGGGACCCGGGTGGGGCCCGTACACCGATAAACTCATCTTT.

About this clone itself: It may be a read error: a sequence one base away is much more abundant. The V gene is TRDV2, the J gene TRDJ1; the D is unclear. Germline V gene sequence: CDR1 GEAIGNYY, CDR2 EKD. V was shortened by 2 bases and J by 0 bases, with 18 bases between the two germline ends. The CDR3 spans 17 residues. CDR3 protein: CACDMRTPGVYTDKLIF. Here the CDR3 DNA reads TGTGCCTGTGACATGCGGACGCCGGGTGTGTACACCGATAAACTCATCTTT.

The chain employs TRDV1 and TRDJ1, with 13 bases matching TRDD3. Germline V gives CDR1 TSWWSYY, CDR2 QGS. This CDR3 region has 22 residues. V shed 5 bases, J shed 3 bases, and the junction held 24 bases outside the gene matches. The CDR3 reads CALGSEILFQGLGDTLSDKLIF. CDR3 sequence (DNA): TGTGCTCTTGGGTCCGAGATCCTGTTCCAAGGACTGGGGGATACGCTCTCCGATAAACTCATCTTT.

This sequence joins TRDV1 and TRDJ1; 7 bases are shared with TRDD3. J was trimmed by 0 bases and V by 0 bases; bases with no gene match: 22. CDR1 TSWWSYY and CDR2 QGS come from the germline V gene. The CDR3 is 22 amino acids. The DNA of the CDR3 is TGTGCTCTTGGGGAACTGACCCCTCCTCCGGGCTGGGGGGGACCCTACACCGATAAACTCATCTTT. Translating gives CALGELTPPPGWGGPYTDKLIF.

This clone was picked up a small number of times. V is TRDV1 and J is TRDJ1; 10 nucleotides align to TRDD3. The length of the CDR3 is 19 residues. The germline gives CDR1 TSWWSYY, CDR2 QGS. V gave up 2 bases and J gave up 2 bases; unmatched junction bases: 14. The DNA of the CDR3 is TGTGCTCTTGGGGAAGGGAAGATGGGGGATACCGGTAGGACCGATAAACTCATCTTT. Its protein is CALGEGKMGDTGRTDKLIF.

Regarding this clone: The same CDR3 can be traced to other DNA sequences in this sample. The gene calls are TRDV2 and TRDJ4; TRDD3 matches 10 bases. The germline gives CDR1 GEAIGNYY, CDR2 EKD. The CDR3 covers 16 residues. The V gene end was trimmed by 7 bases and the J gene end by 1 base; junction bases not matched to a gene: 14. Here the CDR3 DNA reads TGTGCCTGCGACTCCATATTGGGGGATACAAACAGACCCCTGATCTTT. It is translated as CACDSILGDTNRPLIF.

Remarks on this clone: At one end, the junction sequence differs from germline, possibly due to a read error. The genes are TRDV1 and TRDJ1; a possible D gene is TRDD3 (6 bases). The germline V gene has CDR1 TSWWSYY and CDR2 QGS. The CDR3 spans 21 residues. The CDR3 DNA follows: TGTGCTCTTGGGGAACTGGGGTTAAGCGGTACGGGGGACCTTTACACTGATAAACTCATCTTT. It specifies CALGELGLSGTGDLYTDKLIF.

In its sample, this clone was seen a few times. The chain employs TRDV1 and TRDJ1, with 7 bases aligning to TRDD3. Germline V gene lookup returns CDR1 TSWWSYY and CDR2 QGS. J lost 4 bases, V lost 0 bases, and 8 bases had no gene match. The CDR3 loop spans 16 amino acids. As DNA, the CDR3 is TGTGCTCTTGGGGAACTTAACCCAGGGGGGATCGATAAACTCATCTTT. It specifies CALGELNPGGIDKLIF.

This chain connects TRDV1 to TRDJ1; 11 nucleotides agree with TRDD3. Trimming at V came to 2 bases and at J to 4 bases, leaving 15 bases not matched to a gene. Germline CDR1 reads TSWWSYY; CDR2 reads QGS. The CDR3 spans 19 residues. The chain's CDR3 is CALGESGRKYWGIVDKLIF. The CDR3 DNA follows: TGTGCTCTTGGGGAATCGGGGCGGAAGTACTGGGGGATAGTCGATAAACTCATCTTT.